This T cell receptor beta chain comes out of a study of blood T cell repertoires in COVID-19. The table came from immunoSEQ multiplex PCR; TCRdb's copy has only in-frame clones and leaves some out. This repertoire shows some 100,000 clones, 70% to 90% found once; its top ten account for 4.8%. The CDR3 extends over 13 amino acids. Germline V lookup: CDR1 LGHDT, CDR2 YNNKEL (reference sequence). The V end lost 4 bases, the J end lost 10 bases, and 14 bases lay between the germline ends. Sample: peripheral blood. V is TRBV3-1 (or the pseudogene TRBV3-2) and J is TRBJ2-1, with D hard to call. The origin of this receptor is a woman older than 75 with active COVID-19. The CDR3 is CASSRRQAREQFF. CDR3 DNA sequence: TGTGCCAGCAGCCGCCGCCAGGCAAGAGAGCAGTTCTTC.